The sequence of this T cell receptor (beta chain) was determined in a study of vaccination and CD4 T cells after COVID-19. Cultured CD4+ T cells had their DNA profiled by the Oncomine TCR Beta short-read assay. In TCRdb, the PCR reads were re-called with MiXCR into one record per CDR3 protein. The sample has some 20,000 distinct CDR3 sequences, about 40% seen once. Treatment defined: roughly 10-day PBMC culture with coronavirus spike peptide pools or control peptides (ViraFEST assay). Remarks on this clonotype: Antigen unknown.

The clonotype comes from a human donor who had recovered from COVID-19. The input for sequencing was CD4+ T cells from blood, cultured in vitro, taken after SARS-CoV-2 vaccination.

The CDR3 region is CSATYSYEQYF. The DNA of the CDR3 is TGCAGTGCCACGTACTCCTACGAGCAGTACTTC. The chain uses TRBV20-1 and TRBJ2-7, with D unresolved. The germline V gene has CDR1 DFQATT and CDR2 SNEGSKA (reference sequence). The V end lost 6 bases, the J end lost 0 bases, and 6 bases lay between the germline ends. The CDR3 is 11 amino acids.